This T cell receptor beta chain originates from a study of blood T cell repertoires in COVID-19. CDR3 size: 17 residues. V gave up 0 bases and J gave up 4 bases; unmatched junction bases: 7. Germline CDR1 is SGHDT and CDR2 is YYEEEE. Original methodology: Amplification from reference gene primers served as the basis for estimated nucleated cell counts. Produced via immunoSEQ multiplex PCR; TCRdb's table is partial and in-frame only. V, J and clone size reflect that table, while D and trimming were determined from the DNA. The table includes fewer than 200,000 clones, roughly 86% detected once. Sequencing was done on a sample of peripheral blood. The chain joins TRBV5-6 to TRBJ2-7, with 13 bases identical to TRBD2. The TCR comes from a woman in her sixties who had recovered from COVID-19. As DNA, the CDR3 is TGTGCCAGCAGCTTGGCTTTTAGGACTAGCGGGGGTTACGAGCAGTACTTC. Translation: CASSLAFRTSGGYEQYF.